This TCR beta chain was identified in a study of early T cells in non-severe SARS-CoV-2 infection. Study-wide findings and caveats: Matches to VDJdb favored anti-spike CD8 responses and missed private and CD4 specificities.

The germline V gene encodes CDR1 SGHVS and CDR2 FNYEAQ. This CDR3 is 15 amino acids long. Trimming stripped 5 bases from V and 8 bases from J, with 19 bases between. A note on this clonotype: Its antigen is unidentified.

Unique molecular identifiers tagged individual cDNA molecules. TCRdb reprocessed the 5' RACE reads with MiXCR, giving one entry per CDR3 protein. The repertoire consists of about 100,000 distinct CDR3 sequences, with approximately 13% occurring once and the leading ten covering about 2%. The sample comprised whole blood. The receptor was derived from an adult who was a healthcare worker with PCR-confirmed SARS-CoV-2 infection or an uninfected control (not recorded which). J is TRBJ2-4 and V is TRBV7-6, with D tentatively TRBD1 or TRBD2 (5 bases each). For the CDR3, the DNA is TGTGCCAGCAGCCCTGGACGGGACCGAGGGGACATTCAGTACTTC. Its translation: CASSPGRDRGDIQYF.